The clone carrying this T cell receptor beta chain was counted ten times or more. These data come from a study of T cells in Graves' hyperthyroidism and ophthalmopathy. The overall study: Peripheral blood was drawn at first diagnosis, prior to all treatment.

From germline, CDR1 is DFQATT and CDR2 SNEGSKA (reference sequence). V was clipped by 5 bases and J by 8 bases; unmatched bases: 13. This CDR3 is built from 15 residues. TCR beta CDR3 regions were amplified from RNA transcripts. The study used the HTBI primer set for a first-round RT-PCR of the TCR CDR3. One entry per CDR3 protein results from TCRdb running MiXCR on the multiplex PCR reads. The sample contains about half a million distinct CDR3 sequences, approximately 22% of which appear only once. Around 10 ml fresh peripheral blood yielded the PBMCs. This receptor was identified in a woman in her 70s with Graves' ophthalmopathy. This sequence joins TRBV20-1 and TRBJ2-1, with 9 nucleotides matching TRBD2. What was sequenced was blood. The CDR3 loop is CSAPRGSGSADEQFF. Here the CDR3 DNA reads TGCAGTGCTCCCAGGGGTAGCGGGAGCGCAGATGAGCAGTTCTTC.